This passage covers 7 T cell receptor beta chains from one sample sequenced in a study of a mutant IDH1 vaccine in newly diagnosed glioma. As for time point: week 11, during vaccination. Vaccinated patients received 300 ug of mutant IDH1 20-mer peptide per dose, with topical imiquimod. What these receptors recognize is not known. Data came from immunoSEQ multiplex PCR; TCRdb stores just in-frame clones and leaves some out. The table lists roughly 130,000 clones, around 80% of them singletons, with 5.5% in the top ten. The sequencing here drew on PBMCs, taken from a glioma patient whose treatment included an IDH1 peptide vaccine. Receptor source: a man between 40 and 49 years old with glioma.

V and J are TRBV6-5 and TRBJ2-7; a weak D match, TRBD2 (5 bases). The V gene's germline CDR1 is MNHEY and CDR2 SVGAGI. The CDR3 is 14 residues long. V lost 3 bases and J lost 0, with 9 bases in between. CDR3 region: CASSYAGLSYEQYF. The CDR3 bases are TGTGCCAGCAGTTATGCCGGACTCTCCTACGAGCAGTACTTC.

V and J are TRBV7-2 and TRBJ2-1, with TRBD2 matching over 14 bases. The CDR3 sequence is 19 residues long. Germline CDR1 is SGHTA and CDR2 is FQGNSA. V was pared by 0 bases and J by 1 base, with 5 bases of the junction left unmatched. DNA of the CDR3: TGTGCCAGCAGCTTAGCCTCGGGACTAGCGGGAGTGTCCTACAATGAGCAGTTCTTC. Its protein is CASSLASGLAGVSYNEQFF.

The table lists this clone with a few counts. The V gene is TRBV5-1, the J gene TRBJ1-5, with D unresolved. The germline V and J ends were trimmed by 0 bases and 5 bases, with 9 bases remaining between them. Germline V gene lookup returns CDR1 SGHRS and CDR2 YFSETQ. CDR3 length: 14 residues. The CDR3 DNA follows: TGCGCCAGCAGCTTGGGGGGTGGCGATCAGCCCCAGCATTTT. Translation gives CASSLGGGDQPQHF.

The J gene is TRBJ1-2, the V gene TRBV6-5; D call uncertain. From germline, CDR1 is MNHEY and CDR2 SVGAGI. V lost 5 bases and J lost 7, with 17 bases in between. CDR3 length: 14 amino acids. The CDR3 sequence: CASSPLGSSGGYTF. The CDR3 nucleotides are TGTGCCAGCAGTCCCTTAGGGTCGTCCGGTGGCTACACCTTC.

The chain links TRBV28 to TRBJ2-7; 7 bases map to TRBD2. CDR1 and CDR2 (germline): MDHEN, SYDVKM. The V segment lost 2 bases and the J segment 2 bases; nucleotides outside the gene matches: 3. The CDR3 is 14 residues long. The CDR3 nucleotides read TGTGCCAGCAGTTTACGGGGGGAAACCTACGAGCAGTACTTC. The encoded protein is CASSLRGETYEQYF.

This clone showed up just a few times. The chain uses TRBV6-1 and TRBJ2-5; D is undetermined. In germline, CDR1 is MNHNS, CDR2 SASEGT. The CDR3 has 11 residues. The V end was cut by 5 bases, the J end by 5 bases, with 6 bases between. The CDR3, as DNA: TGTGCCAGCAGTCCAAAGGAGACCCAGTACTTC. Its translation: CASSPKETQYF.

The V gene is TRBV27, the J gene TRBJ2-1; 7 nucleotides line up with TRBD2. CDR1 and CDR2 from the germline V gene are MNHEY and SMNVEV (reference sequence). V gave up 4 bases and J gave up 4 bases; unmatched junction bases: 7. This CDR3 comprises 15 residues. CDR3 residues: CASSSRLATYNEQFF. The CDR3 DNA sequence: TGTGCCAGCAGTTCACGACTAGCCACGTACAATGAGCAGTTCTTC.